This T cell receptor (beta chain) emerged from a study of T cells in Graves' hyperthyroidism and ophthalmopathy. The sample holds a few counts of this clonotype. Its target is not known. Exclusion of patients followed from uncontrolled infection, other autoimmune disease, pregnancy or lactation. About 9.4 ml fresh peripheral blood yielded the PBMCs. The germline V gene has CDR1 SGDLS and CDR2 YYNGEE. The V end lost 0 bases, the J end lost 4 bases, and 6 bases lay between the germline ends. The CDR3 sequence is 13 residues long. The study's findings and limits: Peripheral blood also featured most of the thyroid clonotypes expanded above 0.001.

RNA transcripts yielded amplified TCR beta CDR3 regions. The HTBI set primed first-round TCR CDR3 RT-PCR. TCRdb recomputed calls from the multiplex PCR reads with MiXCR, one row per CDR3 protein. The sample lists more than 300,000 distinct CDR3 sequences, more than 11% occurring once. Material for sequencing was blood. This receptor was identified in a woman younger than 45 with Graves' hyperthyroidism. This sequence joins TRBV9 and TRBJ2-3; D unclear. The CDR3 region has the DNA TGTGCCAGCAGCGTAGATAATGCAGATACGCAGTATTTT. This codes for CASSVDNADTQYF.